This passage covers 4 T cell receptor beta chains from one sample sequenced in a study of T cell clones after liver transplantation. TCRdb keeps only in-frame clones here, not all; method: immunoSEQ multiplex PCR. The sample contains approximately 19,000 clones, 65% to 85% of which appear only once. Specimen: CD8+ T cells from blood, collected about 50 months after liver transplant. All receptors come from a human patient who received a liver transplant. Some of these T cells may belong to the graft donor.

V usage is TRBV7-7 and J usage is TRBJ2-2; the D is unclear. CDR3 length equals 13 residues. CDR1 and CDR2 from the germline V gene are SSHAT and FNYEAQ (reference sequence). V was trimmed by 5 bases and J by 1 base, leaving 5 bases between them. The chain's CDR3 is CASSQKNTGELFF. In DNA, the CDR3 is TGTGCCAGCAGCCAGAAGAACACCGGGGAGCTGTTTTTT.

J is TRBJ2-5 and V is TRBV19, with 11 bases aligning to TRBD2. Germline lookup yields CDR1 LNHDA and CDR2 SQIVND (reference sequence). V shed 3 bases and J 4 bases; nucleotides not matched to a gene: 10. The CDR3 is 17 amino acids. Here the CDR3 reads CASSISSGGFFGETQYF. In nucleotides, the CDR3 is TGTGCCAGTAGTATCTCTAGCGGGGGGTTCTTCGGAGAGACCCAGTACTTC.

This clone was observed a few times. The junction differs from germline at one of its ends, possibly a read error. The chain employs TRBV7-3 and TRBJ2-7, with 7 bases lining up with TRBD1. The germline V gene encodes CDR1 SGHTA and CDR2 FQGTGA. The CDR3 spans 15 residues. CDR3 amino acids: CASSQEGTATYEQYF. The CDR3 nucleotides are TGCGCCAGCAGCCAAGAAGGGACAGCTACCTACGAGCAGTACTTC. The whole variable domain, filled in from reference TRBV7-3 and TRBJ2-7, reads GAGVSQTPSNKVTEKGKYVELRCDPISGHTALYWYRQSLGQGPEFLIYFQGTGAADDSGLPNDRFFAVRPEGSVSTLKIQRTERGDSAVYLCASSQEGTATYEQYFGPGTRLTVT.

The gene calls are TRBV6-6 and TRBJ1-5, with D maybe TRBD1 (5 bases). CDR1 is MNHNY and CDR2 is SVGAGI in the germline V gene (reference sequence). V lost 5 bases, J lost 7 bases, and 15 bases lay in between. The CDR3 runs to 14 residues. The CDR3 coding sequence is TGTGCCAGCAGTGACTGGGGGAATTACCAGCCCCAGCATTTT. It encodes CASSDWGNYQPQHF.